Presented here are 16 T cell receptor beta chains from one specimen sequenced in a study of T cells after posttransplantation cyclophosphamide. Measured with immunoSEQ multiplex PCR; TCRdb has only the in-frame clones, and not every one. In the table there are approximately 17,000 clones, roughly 73% of which are singletons. Treatment was busulfan-fludarabine conditioning, a marrow graft, and cyclophosphamide on days +3 and +4. The material sequenced was CD8+ T cells sorted from PBMCs, taken roughly 250 weeks after a stem cell transplant with posttransplant cyclophosphamide. All receptors come from a female patient aged 35 to 55 who received an allogeneic stem cell transplant from a related donor, was CMV-positive, and had no GVHD. Some T cells may trace back to the graft donor.

The genes are TRBV6-1 and TRBJ2-5; TRBD2 matches 10 bases. The V segment lost 5 bases and the J segment 4 bases; nucleotides outside the gene matches: 7. The germline V gene has CDR1 MNHNS and CDR2 SASEGT. The CDR3 has 15 amino acids. CDR3 amino acids: CASSSSGGMGETQYF. The CDR3 DNA reads as TGTGCCAGCAGTTCTAGCGGGGGAATGGGAGAGACCCAGTACTTC.

The chain recombines TRBV5-1 with TRBJ2-7, with a tentative D call TRBD2 (5 bases). Trimming took 1 base from V and 5 from J, leaving 10 bases between them. Germline V gene sequence: CDR1 SGHRS, CDR2 YFSETQ. The length of the CDR3 is 13 residues. The DNA for the CDR3 is TGCGCCAGCAGCTTGTACCCCGGGGACGAGCAGTACTTC. Protein sequence: CASSLYPGDEQYF.

DNA of the CDR3: TGTGCCAGCACTGAACGCGGGACAGGGGGTCAGCCCCAGCATTTT. Its protein is CASTERGTGGQPQHF. The chain combines TRBV28 with TRBJ1-5; 11 nucleotides line up with TRBD1. The trim removed 7 bases at V and 6 bases at J, leaving 8 bases unmatched. The CDR3 covers 15 residues. The germline V gene has CDR1 MDHEN and CDR2 SYDVKM.

This chain connects TRBV27 to TRBJ2-7, with 8 bases that match TRBD1. CDR1 is MNHEY, CDR2 SMNVEV, per germline (reference sequence). Trimming at V came to 5 bases and at J to 2 bases, leaving 5 bases not matched to a gene. The CDR3 runs to 14 residues. The CDR3 protein is CASSTTGAPYEQYF. CDR3 sequence (DNA): TGTGCCAGCAGTACGACAGGGGCCCCCTACGAGCAGTACTTC.

The chain carries TRBV7-9 and TRBJ1-1; D remains ambiguous. Germline CDR1 reads SEHNR; CDR2 reads FQNEAQ (reference sequence). The CDR3 length is 12 residues. The V end lost 5 bases, the J end lost 0 bases, and 4 bases lay between the germline ends. The CDR3 bases are TGTGCCAGCAGCGGCCTGAACACTGAAGCTTTCTTT. Translated, it gives CASSGLNTEAFF.

The chain combines TRBV28 with TRBJ2-3; TRBD2 aligns across 9 bases. Germline V gene sequence: CDR1 MDHEN, CDR2 SYDVKM. Trimming cost V 3 bases and J 0 bases; bases outside gene matches: 4. The CDR3 is 16 amino acids. The DNA of the CDR3 is TGTGCCAGCAGTTTCGGGACTAGCACAAGCACAGATACGCAGTATTTT. Its translation is CASSFGTSTSTDTQYF.

V usage is TRBV29-1 and J usage is TRBJ2-7; maybe TRBD1 (6 bases). The CDR3 loop spans 16 amino acids. Germline loops: CDR1 SQVTM, CDR2 ANQGSEA. Between the trimmed V and J ends, which lost 0 bases and 7 bases, there was a span of 22 bases. The CDR3 coding sequence is TGCAGCGTTGAAGATCGGTTACAGGGCGAGGAATATGAGCAGTACTTC. It is translated as CSVEDRLQGEEYEQYF.

This chain connects TRBV5-6 to TRBJ1-1; 7 bases map to TRBD1. V trimming: 5 bases; J trimming: 1 base; junction bases outside the gene matches: 5. Germline assignment: CDR1 SGHDT and CDR2 YYEEEE. The CDR3 is made up of 14 amino acids. CDR3 coding DNA: TGTGCCAGCAGTTACGGGACAGCGAACACTGAAGCTTTCTTT. This codes for CASSYGTANTEAFF. Complete variable domain (other parts from reference TRBV5-6 and TRBJ1-1): DAGVTQSPTHLIKTRGQQVTLRCSPKSGHDTVSWYQQALGQGPQFIFQYYEEEERQRGNFPDRFSGHQFPNYSSELNVNALLLGDSALYLCASSYGTANTEAFFGQGTRLTVV.

The chain joins TRBV5-4 to TRBJ2-2, with 10 bases aligning to TRBD2. V trimming: 0 bases; J trimming: 0 bases; junction bases outside the gene matches: 8. CDR3 length: 19 residues. Germline-derived CDR1 and CDR2 are SGHNT and YYREEE (reference sequence). Here the CDR3 DNA reads TGTGCCAGCAGCTTGGGGCTAGCGGGGGCACAATCGAACACCGGGGAGCTGTTTTTT. Amino acids: CASSLGLAGAQSNTGELFF. Together with reference TRBV5-4 and TRBJ2-2, the CDR3 gives the full variable domain: ETGVTQSPTHLIKTRGQQVTLRCSSQSGHNTVSWYQQALGQGPQFIFQYYREEENGRGNFPPRFSGLQFPNYSSELNVNALELDDSALYLCASSLGLAGAQSNTGELFFGEGSRLTVL.

The chain carries TRBV7-9 and TRBJ1-4; 12 nucleotides line up with TRBD1. The CDR3 spans 15 residues. CDR1 is SEHNR and CDR2 is FQNEAQ in the germline V gene (reference sequence). V lost 4 bases and J lost 6; bases outside the gene matches: 3. The DNA for the CDR3 is TGTGCCAGCAGCTCATGGGACAGGGGGCATGAAAAACTGTTTTTT. Amino acids: CASSSWDRGHEKLFF.

The V call is TRBV14, the J call TRBJ1-6, with 7 bases identical to TRBD1. The CDR3 spans 17 residues. V lost 4 bases, J lost 9 bases, and 15 bases stayed unmatched. The germline gives CDR1 SGHDN, CDR2 FVKESK. The DNA for the CDR3 is TGTGCCAGCAGCCCCGAGGGGGCAGGGACCCTGAGTTCACCCCTCCACTTT. Translated, it gives CASSPEGAGTLSSPLHF.

Comments on this clone: Germline is not matched at one junction end, which may reflect a read error. This CDR3 reads CASSLALGDEQYF. The CDR3 bases are TGTGCTAGCAGCTTAGCGCTAGGGGACGAGCAGTACTTC. The chain joins TRBV7-7 to TRBJ2-7; the D call may be TRBD1 or TRBD2 (5 bases each). In germline, CDR1 is SSHAT, CDR2 FNYEAQ (reference sequence). CDR3 length equals 13 residues.

This sequence joins TRBV9 and TRBJ1-1; D is unresolved. This CDR3 contains 13 residues. Germline V gene lookup returns CDR1 SGDLS and CDR2 YYNGEE. Trimming shortened V by 0 bases and J by 3 bases, and 6 bases separated the two germline ends. The CDR3 spells CASSVEHHTEAFF. The CDR3 DNA reads TGTGCCAGCAGCGTAGAACACCACACTGAAGCTTTCTTT.

V and J are TRBV7-6 and TRBJ2-3, with 12 bases aligning to TRBD1. CDR1 is SGHVS and CDR2 is FNYEAQ in the germline V gene. V gave up 5 bases and J gave up 1 base; unmatched junction bases: 13. The CDR3 sequence is 19 residues long. In DNA form, the CDR3 reads TGTGCCAGCAGCCCCGCCGGGACAGGGGGCAGGTGGGGCACAGATACGCAGTATTTT. Amino acid sequence: CASSPAGTGGRWGTDTQYF.

This clone has more than one count but fewer than ten. The chain employs TRBV4-1 and TRBJ2-5, with TRBD2 matching 11 bases. V trimming: 4 bases; J trimming: 0 bases; junction bases outside the gene matches: 1. Germline V lookup: CDR1 MGHRA, CDR2 YSYEKL. The CDR3 has 15 amino acids. The CDR3 is CASSLSGGDQETQYF. CDR3 coding DNA: TGCGCCAGCAGCCTTAGCGGGGGGGACCAAGAGACCCAGTACTTC.

The CDR3 DNA follows: TGCGCCAGCAGCCAAGAGACCGGGGATTTCACTGAAGCTTTCTTT. Its translation is CASSQETGDFTEAFF. The chain employs TRBV4-1 and TRBJ1-1, with D uncertain. Germline values: CDR1 MGHRA, CDR2 YSYEKL. The CDR3 consists of 15 residues. Deletions cut 0 bases from V and 4 bases from J, with 12 bases between.